This T cell receptor beta chain was recorded in a study of T cell repertoires in ileal Crohn's disease (dated by TCRdb to about 2019). Describing the broader study: Median disease duration was around eight years, and about 35% of patients were identified as active smokers at the time of surgery. Surgery was performed for a complication in all patients, with stricturing disease in roughly 61% and penetrating disease in around 40%. A Rutgeerts score higher than i0 was the definition used for endoscopic postoperative recurrence. The study ran alongside a multicentre cohort designed to identify predictors of early endoscopic recurrence after ileocolonic resection. A prospective multicentre cohort supplied the roughly 57 Crohn's disease patients whose TCR repertoires were analysed. The study sequenced 150 to 200 mucosal samples from a few dozen patients, taken at several locations on the surgical specimen and at postoperative endoscopy. Postoperative therapy was given to about half of the patients, with thiopurines administered to about a dozen patients and anti-TNF agents administered to some 17 patients. Paper-wide results and their limitations: Compared with CD4 T cells, sorted CD8 T cells held more high-frequency clones, which suggests that the mucosal expansions were mostly CD8. Only a subgroup of patients, of unstated size, had mucosal CD4 and CD8 T cells sorted and sequenced. A significantly higher proportion of clonal expansions was observed in active smokers at surgery than in non-smokers (about 25% vs 20%, p=0.02). Endoscopic recurrence was linked to a higher percentage of high-frequency clones at surgery, and recurrence occurred in every patient whose clonality exceeded 26.8% (18/57).

For commercial TCRB immunosequencing, about 0.45 micrograms of biopsy DNA were submitted for each sample. Adaptive Biotechnology amplified CDR3 regions from genomic DNA with a two-step multiplex PCR that controlled for amplification bias. In the first PCR, primers covered every V and J gene segment, and in the second PCR, barcodes and Illumina adapters were added. An Illumina instrument was used to sequence the CDR3 libraries. The source study handled its data this way. Vendor-provided pipelines were combined with custom analysis of raw data in R/Bioconductor under R version 3.3.0. Clonality, which ranges from 0 to 1, was calculated as the inverse of the normalised Shannon entropy across all productive clones. High-frequency clones were defined as the share of the repertoire occupied by the top 100 clones, with only clones passing a 95% confidence test being retained. Repertoire diversity was measured with the Simpson index, and overlap between samples was measured with the Morisita-Horn index. Drawn from immuneACCESS, this table holds only the in-frame rearrangements with V and J called that TCRdb kept. Clones are partly lost; checked studies trace under half to an unresolved V gene and leave the rest unexplained. The V and J calls and clone size were taken over from that table, and D and trimming were inferred from the DNA. Recorded for this sample are several thousand clones; under 85% of them occurred a single time. The ten largest clones take up 16% of the sample.

Adults with ileal or ileocolonic Crohn's disease and an indication for ileocolonic resection were eligible for inclusion. Whole ileal mucosal biopsies were stored frozen at -80°C before DNA extraction. Genomic DNA was extracted from frozen whole biopsies using a TRizol-based method and was quantified with a NanoDrop 2000 spectrophotometer. This clone was detected a few times. Its target antigen remains unknown. No base quality information exists; no much larger clone differs at one position. The sequence came from an adult with Crohn's disease. Sequences were obtained from ileal tissue.

The DNA reads as follows: TGCGCCAGCAGCCTGAAGCGGGGGGGCGCCGGGGAGCTGTTTTTT. This sequence encodes CASSLKRGGAGELFF. The chain was built from TRBV4-1 and TRBJ2-2; 10 of the junction bases match TRBD2. The CDR3 covers 15 residues, taking in both the cysteine and the phenylalanine. The read is trimmed to its CDR3 DNA, 45 bases read in frame from base 1. V is pruned by 4 bases and J by 6 bases, leaving 5 bases of the junction without a gene match. Looking up the germline V gene yields CDR1 MGHRA and CDR2 YSYEKL.